The 9 T cell receptor beta chains given below trace back to one sample, sequenced in a study of T cells in narcolepsy. The protocol was immunoSEQ multiplex PCR, while the TCRdb copy is restricted to in-frame clones and leaves out a portion. The sample comprises 25,000 to 30,000 clones, about 89% of which are singletons, and about 0.9% rests with the top ten. The sample was memory (CD45RA-) CD4+ T cells from blood. The source is a human donor in good health.

This clone was observed a handful of times. V gene TRBV29-1 combines with J gene TRBJ1-1; D gene uncertain. This CDR3 has 9 amino acids. The germline V gene encodes CDR1 SQVTM and CDR2 ANQGSEA. Between the trimmed V and J ends, which lost 2 bases and 7 bases, there was a span of 2 bases. The CDR3 nucleotides read TGCAGCGTTGAATTTGAAGCTTTCTTT. It codes for CSVEFEAFF.

V usage is TRBV6-6 and J usage is TRBJ2-5; TRBD1 matches 8 bases. After removal of 7 bases from V and 2 bases from J, the junction contained 3 bases not matched to a gene. Germline CDR1 and CDR2: MNHNY and SVGAGI (reference sequence). This CDR3 is 13 amino acids long. DNA for the CDR3: TGTGCCAGCAATGGGGACAGGCAAGAGACCCAGTACTTC. It codes for CASNGDRQETQYF.

The V and J genes are TRBV11-2 and TRBJ2-1; D might be TRBD1 (6 bases). Per the germline V gene, CDR1 is SGHAT and CDR2 is FQNNGV. V shed 3 bases and J shed 4 bases, with 13 bases lying between them. The CDR3 contains 15 residues. CDR3 amino acids: CASSFDRTLYNEQFF. The CDR3 nucleotides are TGTGCCAGCAGCTTCGACAGGACCCTATACAATGAGCAGTTCTTC. Together with reference TRBV11-2 and TRBJ2-1, the CDR3 gives the full variable domain: EAGVAQSPRYKIIEKRQSVAFWCNPISGHATLYWYQQILGQGPKLLIQFQNNGVVDDSQLPKDRFSAERLKGVDSTLKIQPAKLEDSAVYLCASSFDRTLYNEQFFGPGTRLTVL.

This clone showed up just a few times. The V and J genes are TRBV2 and TRBJ1-1; D call uncertain. The CDR3 has 14 amino acids. CDR1 and CDR2 from the germline V gene are SNHLY and FYNNEI. V shed 5 bases and J shed 1 base, with 11 bases lying between them. The CDR3, as DNA: TGTGCCAGCAGTAATCGTCCCAGGAACACTGAAGCTTTCTTT. Translation gives CASSNRPRNTEAFF.

The genes are TRBV6-1 and TRBJ2-5, with D perhaps assigned TRBD1 or TRBD2 (5 bases each). Per germline, CDR1 MNHNS and CDR2 SASEGT. With 8 bases removed from V and 5 bases from J, the gap between germline ends came to 12 bases. The CDR3 contains 12 residues. CDR3 amino acids: CASHRGAETQYF. Written as DNA, the CDR3 is TGTGCCAGCCATAGGGGAGCGGAGACCCAGTACTTC.

This clone has just one count. The chain joins TRBV19 to TRBJ1-2; no clear D. CDR1 LNHDA and CDR2 SQIVND come from the germline V gene (reference sequence). This CDR3 contains 14 residues. Trimming cost V 7 bases and J 1 base, with 13 bases left between them. The CDR3 DNA is TGTGCCAGTACCATCAGAGGAAATAACTATGGCTACACCTTC. Protein sequence: CASTIRGNNYGYTF.

This rearrangement joins TRBV7-2 to TRBJ2-3, with 13 nucleotides matching TRBD2. The trim removed 4 bases at V and 4 bases at J, leaving 5 bases unmatched. The CDR3 loop spans 16 amino acids. CDR1 SGHTA and CDR2 FQGNSA come from the germline V gene. The CDR3 DNA is TGTGCCAGCAGCTCGGGACTAGCGGGATTATCAGATACGCAGTATTTT. This gives the protein CASSSGLAGLSDTQYF. The variable domain in full, with the rest retrieved from reference TRBV7-2 and TRBJ2-3, is GAGVSQSPSNKVTEKGKDVELRCDPISGHTALYWYRQSLGQGLEFLIYFQGNSAPDKSGLPSDRFSAERTGGSVSTLTIQRTQQEDSAVYLCASSSGLAGLSDTQYFGPGTRLTVL.

This clone was observed once. This chain joins TRBV4-1 and TRBJ1-2; 7 bases are a match to TRBD1. Looked up from germline, CDR1 is MGHRA and CDR2 is YSYEKL. V lost 4 bases to trimming and J lost 3 bases; unmatched junction nucleotides: 5. There are 14 residues in the CDR3. CDR3 residues: CASSPSGTDYGYTF. In nucleotides, the CDR3 is TGCGCCAGCAGCCCGTCCGGGACAGACTATGGCTACACCTTC.

V and J are TRBV5-1 and TRBJ2-5, with D unclear. V was pared by 2 bases and J by 5 bases, with 10 bases between. The CDR3 covers 13 residues. CDR1 and CDR2 from the germline V gene are SGHRS and YFSETQ. CDR3 loop: CASSFDQAETQYF. The CDR3 region has the DNA TGCGCCAGCAGCTTCGACCAGGCGGAGACCCAGTACTTC.